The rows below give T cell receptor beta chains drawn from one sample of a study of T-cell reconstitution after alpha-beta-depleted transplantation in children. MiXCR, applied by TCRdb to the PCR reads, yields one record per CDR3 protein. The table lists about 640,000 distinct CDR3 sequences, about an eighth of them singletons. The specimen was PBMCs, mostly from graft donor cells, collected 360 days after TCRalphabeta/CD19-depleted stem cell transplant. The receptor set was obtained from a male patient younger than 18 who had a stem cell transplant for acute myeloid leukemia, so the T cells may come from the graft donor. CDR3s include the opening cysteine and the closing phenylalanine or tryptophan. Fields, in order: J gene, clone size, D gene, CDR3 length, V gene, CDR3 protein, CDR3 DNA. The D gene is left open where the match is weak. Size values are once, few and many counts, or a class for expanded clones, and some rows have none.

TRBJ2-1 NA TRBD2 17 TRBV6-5 CASSYGAGVISYNEQFF TGTGCCAGCAGTTACGGGGCGGGAGTGATCTCCTACAATGAGCAGTTCTTC
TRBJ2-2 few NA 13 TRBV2 CASPASRTGELFF TGTGCCAGCCCCGCTAGCCGAACCGGGGAGCTGTTTTTT
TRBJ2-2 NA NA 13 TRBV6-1 CASLPQNTGELFF TGTGCCAGCCTACCGCAGAACACCGGGGAGCTGTTTTTT
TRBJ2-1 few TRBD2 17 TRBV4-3 CASSQVRLAGEGNEQFF TGCGCCAGCAGCCAAGTCAGACTAGCGGGAGAAGGGAATGAGCAGTTCTTC
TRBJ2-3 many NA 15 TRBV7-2 CAILSGTPSTDTQYF TGTGCCATCCTTTCCGGGACACCGAGCACAGATACGCAGTATTTT
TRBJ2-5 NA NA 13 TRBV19 CASSMEGLQTQYF TGTGCCAGTAGTATGGAGGGGCTGCAGACCCAGTACTTC
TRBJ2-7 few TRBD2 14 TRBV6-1 CASRDWGLGGEQYF TGTGCCAGCAGAGACTGGGGACTAGGCGGCGAGCAGTACTTC
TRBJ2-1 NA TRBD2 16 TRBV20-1 CSATWTSGALYNEQFF TGCAGTGCAACCTGGACTAGCGGAGCACTCTACAATGAGCAGTTCTTC
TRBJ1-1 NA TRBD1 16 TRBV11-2 CASSLDRQGPNTEAFF TGTGCCAGCAGCTTAGATCGACAGGGGCCGAACACTGAAGCTTTCTTT
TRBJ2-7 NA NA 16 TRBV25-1 CASRTPGAHRPYEQYF TGTGCCAGCCGGACCCCAGGGGCCCATAGGCCTTACGAGCAGTACTTC
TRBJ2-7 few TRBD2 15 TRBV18 CASSPIAGRSDEQYF TGTGCCAGCTCACCCATAGCGGGACGATCCGACGAGCAGTACTTC
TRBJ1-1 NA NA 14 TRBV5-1 CASSFKVGGTEAFF TGCGCCAGCAGCTTTAAGGTAGGGGGCACTGAAGCTTTCTTT
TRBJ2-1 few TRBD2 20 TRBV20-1 CSARGYTLAGDLFSYNEQFF TGCAGTGCTAGAGGGTATACCCTAGCGGGAGACCTCTTCTCCTACAATGAGCAGTTCTTC